In its sample, the clone carrying this TCR beta chain was seen many times. Its antigen is unidentified. The data derive from a study of glioma-infiltrating T cells. Study findings and constraints: Tissue-blood divergence was below expectation in non-neoplastic patients, above in gliomas. Tissue and blood shared very few CDR3 sequences.

TCR alpha and beta CDR3 regions were amplified from RNA using iRepertoire nested multiplex PCR. TCRdb processed the multiplex PCR reads anew with MiXCR; each CDR3 protein has one entry. The sample has about 190,000 distinct CDR3 sequences; about 32% are singletons. Germline assignment: CDR1 SGHRS and CDR2 YFSETQ. Trimming took 1 base from V and 5 from J, leaving 11 bases between them. The CDR3 contains 14 residues. The source of this sequence is a human donor with low-grade glioma or glioblastoma, undergoing nonglioma brain surgery, or in good health (not recorded which). Sequenced: glioma tissue, nonneoplastic brain tissue, or PBMCs (not recorded which). The V gene is TRBV5-1, the J gene TRBJ2-3; D is undetermined. DNA of the CDR3: TGCGCCAGCAGCTTGACGGACGTGGAAGATACGCAGTATTTT. As protein: CASSLTDVEDTQYF.